The rows below give T cell receptor beta chains drawn from one sample of a study of PD-1 blockade in classical Hodgkin lymphoma. Sequenced by immunoSEQ multiplex PCR; TCRdb stores in-frame clones only, minus some. The top ten hold about 25% of the sample, which has about 13,000 clones, 80% seen once. Source: peripheral blood mononuclear cells (PBMCs), taken at baseline. The receptors stem from a human donor with classical Hodgkin lymphoma. The CDR3 runs from the conserved cysteine through the conserved F or W. D genes are given only for firm matches. Size is omitted from some rows. Given values are once, few, many or a class for expanded clones.

CASSQERGRYGYTF	TGCGCCAGCAGCCAAGAACGTGGCCGGTATGGCTACACCTTC	few	-	TRBV4-3	TRBJ1-2
CASSWGISGNTIYF	TGTGCCAGCAGCTGGGGCATCTCTGGAAACACCATATATTTT	-	-	TRBV5-6	TRBJ1-3
CAISEGDSPLHF	TGTGCCATCAGTGAAGGGGATTCACCCCTCCACTTT	medium-sized	-	TRBV10-3	TRBJ1-6
CASTSGGGNTGELFF	TGTGCCAGCACATCGGGGGGAGGGAACACCGGGGAGCTGTTTTTT	-	TRBD2	TRBV5-4	TRBJ2-2
CASSKEGGNQPQHF	TGCGCCAGCAGCAAGGAGGGTGGAAATCAGCCCCAGCATTTT	-	-	TRBV5-1	TRBJ1-5
CATQVLVGYNEQFF	TGTGCGACACAGGTCTTGGTTGGTTACAATGAGCAGTTCTTC	-	-	TRBV2	TRBJ2-1
CAISEFWGTNTGELFF	TGTGCCATCAGTGAGTTTTGGGGGACGAACACCGGGGAGCTGTTTTTT	-	-	TRBV10-3	TRBJ2-2
CASSQDVTSPIEQYF	TGCGCCAGCAGCCAAGACGTCACTAGCCCTATCGAGCAGTACTTC	-	-	TRBV7-9	TRBJ2-7
CASSLRTSGGVGDEQFF	TGTGCCAGCAGTTTAAGGACTAGCGGGGGAGTCGGAGATGAGCAGTTCTTC	once	TRBD2	TRBV28	TRBJ2-1
CASSTGTGALNYGYTF	TGTGCCAGCTCAACCGGGACAGGGGCCCTGAACTATGGCTACACCTTC	-	TRBD1	TRBV18	TRBJ1-2
CASSPGGGGEFF	TGTGCCAGCAGCCCCGGTGGGGGTGGGGAGTTCTTC	-	-	TRBV6-5	TRBJ2-1
CASSVATGASYNEQFF	TGTGCCAGCAGCGTAGCTACGGGAGCGTCCTACAATGAGCAGTTCTTC	-	-	TRBV9	TRBJ2-1
CASTLEQAYGYTF	TGTGCCAGCACCCTCGAACAGGCCTATGGCTACACCTTC	-	-	TRBV7-9	TRBJ1-2
CASRPSTGPGNTIYF	TGTGCCAGCAGACCATCGACAGGGCCTGGAAACACCATATATTTT	-	TRBD1	TRBV11-2	TRBJ1-3
CASSAGTLETQYF	TGTGCCAGCAGCGCCGGGACCCTTGAGACCCAGTACTTC	few	-	TRBV9	TRBJ2-5
CASSQDPGTGYTF	TGCGCCAGCAGCCAAGATCCCGGGACAGGCTACACCTTC	-	-	TRBV4-3	TRBJ1-2
CASSQDRGSGSYEQFF	TGCGCCAGCAGCCAAGATCGAGGTAGCGGGAGCTATGAGCAGTTCTTC	-	TRBD2	TRBV4-3	TRBJ2-1
CASSPRDRVSAFF	TGTGCCAGCAGCCCCCGGGACAGGGTTTCGGCTTTCTTT	-	TRBD1	TRBV7-9	TRBJ1-1